This T cell receptor (beta chain) was retrieved from a study of control samples from healthy donors and cancer patients. The CDR3 is 14 amino acids. The V gene lost 0 bases and the J gene lost 8 bases, with 11 bases spanning the gap. The V gene's germline CDR1 is LNHNV and CDR2 YYDKDF (reference sequence). This clone was recorded once. Clones were read by immunoSEQ multiplex PCR, and TCRdb kept only the in-frame ones, dropping some. The sample comprises approximately 160,000 clones, more than 85% of which are singletons, and 0.68% rests with the top ten. Sample: blood. The chain is built from TRBV15 and TRBJ2-1; D gene ambiguous. The sequence was obtained from a woman aged 25-40 years in good health. The CDR3 DNA reads TGTGCCACCAGCAGAGATCGATTAAGCTATGAGCAGTTCTTC. As protein: CATSRDRLSYEQFF.